This is a list of T cell receptor beta chains from one sample in a study of blood T cells in healthy people across ages. TCRdb used MiXCR to reprocess the 5' RACE reads, holding one entry per CDR3 protein. The sample includes hundreds of thousands of distinct CDR3 sequences, roughly 60% of them seen just once. Material for sequencing was blood. The receptors originated from a man aged 30 to 39 in good health. CDR3s include the opening cysteine and the closing phenylalanine or tryptophan. D genes are given only for firm matches. Only some rows state a clone size, as once, few, many or a class for expanded clones.

>TRBV12-3/TRBV12-4|13|TRBJ2-1|.|.
CASSLFPGNEQFF
TGTGCCAGCAGTTTGTTCCCAGGAAATGAGCAGTTCTTC
>TRBV25-1|13|TRBJ1-6|TRBD1|few
CASNRGRNSPLHF
TGTGCCAGCAACAGGGGGAGGAATTCACCCCTCCACTTT
>TRBV25-1|15|TRBJ1-2|.|.
CASSEIKGGVYGYTF
TGTGCCAGCAGTGAAATAAAAGGGGGAGTCTATGGCTACACCTTC
>TRBV28|12|TRBJ1-1|.|.
CASSLSIGVAFF
TGTGCCAGCAGTTTATCTATAGGGGTAGCTTTCTTT
>TRBV27|14|TRBJ2-7|.|once
CASSLMASSYEQYF
TGTGCCAGCAGTTTAATGGCCTCCTCCTACGAGCAGTACTTC
>TRBV20-1|14|TRBJ2-1|.|.
CSAMIATQYNEQFF
TGCAGTGCTATGATTGCCACTCAATACAATGAGCAGTTCTTC
>TRBV9|17|TRBJ2-2|.|.
CASSVSLWEGDTGELFF
TGTGCCAGCAGCGTTTCCTTATGGGAGGGGGACACCGGGGAGCTGTTTTTT
>TRBV24-1|16|TRBJ2-1|.|.
CATSDPGGSEGNEQFF
TGTGCCACCAGTGACCCCGGTGGATCAGAGGGCAATGAGCAGTTCTTC
>TRBV27|14|TRBJ2-7|.|few
CASTPLGRIYEQYF
TGTGCCAGCACCCCCCTGGGACGTATTTACGAGCAGTACTTC
>TRBV20-1|15|TRBJ2-7|TRBD1|.
CSARPTGTAAYEQYF
TGCAGTGCTAGACCCACCGGGACAGCAGCCTACGAGCAGTACTTC
>TRBV5-1|16|TRBJ2-7|TRBD1|.
CASSFPTGQGTYEQYF
TGCGCCAGCAGCTTCCCGACAGGACAGGGGACCTACGAGCAGTACTTC
>TRBV6-5|16|TRBJ2-5|.|.
CASSPTHLDGQETQYF
TGTGCCAGCAGTCCCACACATCTCGACGGGCAAGAGACCCAGTACTTC
>TRBV9|15|TRBJ1-1|.|.
CASSVSSGATDEAFF
TGTGCCAGCAGCGTAAGTTCAGGGGCCACCGATGAAGCTTTCTTT
>TRBV6-2/TRBV6-3|11|TRBJ2-1|.|once
CASSNSYEQFF
TGTGCCAGCAGTAACTCCTACGAGCAGTTCTTC
>TRBV7-9|15|TRBJ1-4|TRBD1|.
CASSRQGLVNEKLFF
TGTGCCAGCAGCCGACAGGGGCTGGTTAATGAAAAACTGTTTTTT
>TRBV6-5|14|TRBJ2-7|.|.
CASTDTGPPGEQYF
TGTGCCAGCACCGATACCGGGCCACCGGGCGAGCAGTACTTC
>TRBV20-1|15|TRBJ2-3|.|.
CSAREVGGPPDTQYF
TGCAGTGCTAGAGAGGTGGGGGGCCCCCCGGATACGCAGTATTTT
>TRBV20-1|18|TRBJ2-3|.|.
CSARGGYRGQPSTDTQYF
TGCAGTGCTAGGGGGGGATACCGGGGACAGCCAAGCACAGATACGCAGTATTTT
>TRBV5-1|15|TRBJ2-3|.|.
CASSLDSDSTDTQYF
TGCGCCAGCAGCTTGGACAGCGATAGCACAGATACGCAGTATTTT
>TRBV7-3|14|TRBJ1-2|TRBD1|many
CASSPGTGRGGYTF
TGTGCCAGCAGCCCAGGGACAGGGAGGGGTGGCTACACCTTC
>TRBV5-1|15|TRBJ2-5|.|.
CASSLSAAYQETQYF
TGCGCCAGCAGCTTGTCTGCGGCATATCAAGAGACCCAGTACTTC
>TRBV25-1|13|TRBJ1-2|.|few
CASSPTAAYGYTF
TGTGCCAGCAGCCCCACAGCCGCCTATGGCTACACCTTC
>TRBV12-5|15|TRBJ2-3|.|many
CASGLGTSITDTQYF
TGTGCTAGTGGTTTGGGGACATCGATCACAGATACGCAGTATTTT
>TRBV7-3|13|TRBJ1-2|TRBD1|.
CASSPTGGRGYTF
TGTGCCAGCAGCCCGACAGGGGGCCGTGGCTACACCTTC
>TRBV6-2/TRBV6-3|14|TRBJ2-5|.|.
CASSFRRLAETQYF
TGTGCCAGCAGTTTTAGACGGCTCGCGGAGACCCAGTACTTC
>TRBV24-1|16|TRBJ2-1|TRBD1|.
CATSDPGQGAGSEQFF
TGTGCCACCAGTGACCCGGGACAGGGGGCGGGCAGTGAGCAGTTCTTC
>TRBV5-1|15|TRBJ1-1|.|.
CASSLTGNGATEAFF
TGCGCCAGCAGCTTAACAGGGAACGGGGCCACTGAAGCTTTCTTT
>TRBV20-1|16|TRBJ2-3|TRBD1|.
CSARMTIDRATDTQYF
TGCAGTGCTAGGATGACAATCGACAGGGCCACAGATACGCAGTATTTT
>TRBV7-2|17|TRBJ2-3|.|.
CASSPGGQGATTDTQYF
TGTGCCAGCAGCCCTGGGGGCCAAGGCGCTACCACAGATACGCAGTATTTT
>TRBV7-3|13|TRBJ2-5|TRBD1|.
CASSLGGLQTQYF
TGTGCCAGCAGCCTAGGGGGCCTGCAGACCCAGTACTTC
>TRBV5-1|15|TRBJ2-1|.|.
CASSLGFIPGNEQFF
TGCGCCAGCAGCTTGGGGTTTATACCAGGCAATGAGCAGTTCTTC